This T cell receptor (beta chain) was found in a study of blood T cell repertoires in COVID-19. Germline CDR1 is SGDLS and CDR2 is YYNGEE. The CDR3 loop spans 13 amino acids. V lost 2 bases and J lost 2, with 7 bases in between. Data came from immunoSEQ multiplex PCR; TCRdb stores just in-frame clones and leaves some out. Of 110,000 or so clones listed, roughly nine tenths are singletons. The chain couples TRBV9 to TRBJ1-2; no clear D gene. The receptor comes from a man aged 65 to 85 who had recovered from COVID-19. The sequenced material came from peripheral blood. CDR3 residues: CASSVTENYGYTF. CDR3 in DNA: TGTGCCAGCAGCGTTACAGAAAACTATGGCTACACCTTC.